The 25 T cell receptor beta chains presented below share a single source sample, sequenced in a study of regulatory and conventional T cells in RAG deficiency. The repertoire was sequenced with immunoSEQ multiplex PCR; TCRdb's copy has only in-frame clones and lacks some. The repertoire includes about 7,100 clones, around 91% of them detected once, and over 1.2% sits in the top ten. Genomic DNA came from blood regulatory T cells gated CD4+ CD25-high CD127-low. The same data also went into a second study, on regulatory T cells. In that study: The PCR used 52 TRBV and 13 TRBJ primers.

Material for sequencing was CD127- CD25+ CD4+ Tregs sorted from blood. The source is a human donor in good health.

This clone was found once. This sequence joins TRBV2 and TRBJ2-7; TRBD2 is a possible D gene (5 bases). The V end lost 8 bases, the J end lost 9 bases, and 14 bases lay between the germline ends. Germline CDR1 and CDR2: SNHLY and FYNNEI. The CDR3 is made up of 11 amino acids. CDR3 region: CASFYGVWQYF. The DNA of the CDR3 is TGTGCCAGCTTTTACGGGGTCTGGCAGTACTTC. Full variable domain (missing parts from reference TRBV2 and TRBJ2-7): EPEVTQTPSHQVTQMGQEVILRCVPISNHLYFYWYRQILGQKVEFLVSFYNNEISEKSEIFDDQFSVERPDGSNFTLKIRSTKLEDSAMYFCASFYGVWQYFGPGTRLTVT.

The DNA for the CDR3 is TGCGCCAGCAGCCAAGACCCTGCAGTGGCAGGGGTCAACGAGCAGTACTTC. The encoded protein is CASSQDPAVAGVNEQYF. The chain is built from TRBV4-1 and TRBJ2-7; a possible D gene is TRBD1 (6 bases). Per germline, CDR1 MGHRA and CDR2 YSYEKL. Trimming left V 0 bases short and J 5 bases short, with 20 bases between. CDR3 length: 17 residues.

This clone was observed once. Different DNA sequences within this sample yield the same CDR3. The chain couples TRBV7-9 to TRBJ1-6; D ambiguous. This CDR3 has 16 amino acids. CDR1 SEHNR and CDR2 FQNEAQ come from the germline V gene (reference sequence). Trimming removed 2 bases at V and 6 bases at J, with 14 bases between. DNA of the CDR3: TGTGCCAGCAGCTTAAACGGGTTCCCCGCTAATTCACCCCTCCACTTT. Its protein is CASSLNGFPANSPLHF.

This clone occurred once. The V gene is TRBV11-2, the J gene TRBJ1-6; the D is unclear. The ends were cut back, 5 bases at V and 10 bases at J, with 12 bases in the middle. CDR1 is SGHAT, CDR2 FQNNGV, per germline. The CDR3 totals 13 residues. The chain's CDR3 is CASSLNEFSPLHF. As DNA, the CDR3 is TGTGCCAGCAGCCTTAACGAGTTCTCACCCCTCCACTTT.

This clone was detected only a few times. V is TRBV5-1 and J is TRBJ1-3, with D possibly TRBD1 on 5 matching bases. V dropped 0 bases and J dropped 0 bases, with 13 bases sitting between them. The germline CDR1 and CDR2 sequences are SGHRS and YFSETQ. CDR3 length: 17 amino acids. The CDR3 region is CASSLVTGLSSGNTIYF. The CDR3 DNA reads TGCGCCAGCAGCTTGGTAACAGGTTTGAGCTCTGGAAACACCATATATTTT.

The V call is TRBV11-3, the J call TRBJ2-1; a weak D match, TRBD1 (5 bases). Germline V lookup: CDR1 SGHNT, CDR2 YENEEA. This CDR3 has 12 amino acids. The V and J ends lost 0 bases and 10 bases respectively, with 7 bases between them. As DNA, the CDR3 is TGTGCCAGCAGCTTAGACGGACAAGAGCAGTTCTTC. Translated, it gives CASSLDGQEQFF.

This chain connects TRBV7-9 to TRBJ2-7; D is unresolved. Trimming pared 5 bases from V and 2 bases from J, leaving 13 bases between. Germline assignment: CDR1 SEHNR and CDR2 FQNEAQ (reference sequence). The length of the CDR3 is 14 residues. Here the CDR3 reads CASSISGVPYEQYF. CDR3 coding DNA: TGTGCCAGCAGCATTAGTGGTGTACCCTACGAGCAGTACTTC.

The rearrangement joins TRBV5-1 to TRBJ1-4; D is undetermined. V lost 0 bases to trimming and J lost 8 bases, with 5 bases between them. In germline, CDR1 is SGHRS, CDR2 YFSETQ. The CDR3 spans 12 residues. CDR3: CASSLVPEKLFF. The CDR3, as DNA: TGCGCCAGCAGCTTGGTCCCGGAAAAACTGTTTTTT. The variable domain in full, with the rest retrieved from reference TRBV5-1 and TRBJ1-4, is KAGVTQTPRYLIKTRGQQVTLSCSPISGHRSVSWYQQTPGQGLQFLFEYFSETQRNKGNFPGRFSGRQFSNSRSEMNVSTLELGDSALYLCASSLVPEKLFFGSGTQLSVL.

The chain carries TRBV6-4 and TRBJ2-4; 7 bases fit TRBD1. The CDR3 is 15 amino acids. Trimming took 6 bases from V and 7 from J; bases not matched to a gene: 12. Germline V lookup: CDR1 MRHNA, CDR2 SNTAGT. The CDR3 protein is CASRSQGCGINIQYF. CDR3 coding DNA: TGTGCCAGCAGATCACAGGGGTGTGGGATTAACATTCAGTACTTC.

Only a few counts were recorded for this clone. The rearrangement links TRBV5-8 to TRBJ1-1; 7 nucleotides agree with TRBD1. Germline loops: CDR1 SGHTS, CDR2 YDEGEE. There are 14 residues in the CDR3. The trim removed 4 bases at V and 2 bases at J, leaving 5 bases unmatched. In DNA, the CDR3 is TGTGCCAGCAGCCTCGGACAGGTTAACACTGAAGCTTTCTTT. As protein: CASSLGQVNTEAFF.

As concerns this clone: Different DNA sequences within this sample yield the same CDR3. The genes are TRBV10-2 and TRBJ1-2; D is possibly TRBD1 (5 bases). Trimming cost V 8 bases and J 8 bases, with 21 bases left between them. Germline CDR1 is WSHSY and CDR2 is SAAADI. The CDR3 is made up of 14 amino acids. The chain's CDR3 is CASGGGWQKYGYTF. In DNA form, the CDR3 reads TGCGCCAGCGGGGGAGGGTGGCAGAAGTACGGCTACACCTTC.

The V gene is TRBV5-1, the J gene TRBJ2-7; 12 nucleotides align to TRBD1. The length of the CDR3 is 16 residues. The V gene end was trimmed by 0 bases and the J gene end by 7 bases; junction bases not matched to a gene: 8. The germline V gene encodes CDR1 SGHRS and CDR2 YFSETQ. The CDR3 DNA reads TGCGCCAGCAGCTTGGTCCCGGGACAGGGGGCTGAGGAGCAGTACTTC. Its translation: CASSLVPGQGAEEQYF.

The chain joins TRBV7-9 to TRBJ2-7; 10 bases are a match to TRBD2. V shed 0 bases and J 0 bases; nucleotides not matched to a gene: 5. This CDR3 has 17 residues. Germline assignment: CDR1 SEHNR and CDR2 FQNEAQ (reference sequence). The CDR3 DNA is TGTGCCAGCAGCTTAGCTGAGGGACTAGCGTCCTCCTACGAGCAGTACTTC. Translation gives CASSLAEGLASSYEQYF.

The V and J genes are TRBV6-6 and TRBJ2-7, with a possible D match to TRBD1 (5 bases). This CDR3 is built from 12 residues. Germline CDR1 reads MNHNY; CDR2 reads SVGAGI (reference sequence). Trimming left V 2 bases short and J 6 bases short, with 8 bases between. CDR3 in amino acids: CASSYGAFEQYF. In DNA, the CDR3 is TGTGCCAGCAGTTACGGGGCATTCGAGCAGTACTTC.

The rearrangement links TRBV18 to TRBJ1-2, with unresolved D. The length of the CDR3 is 17 residues. Germline assignment: CDR1 KGHSH and CDR2 LQKENI. V was trimmed by 4 bases and J by 4 bases, leaving 22 bases between them. The CDR3, as DNA: TGTGCCAGCTCACTCGCCGCGTCCGTCCAAGCGCTCTATGGCTACACCTTC. Its translation is CASSLAASVQALYGYTF. The full variable domain, its missing parts supplied by reference TRBV18 and TRBJ1-2, is NAGVMQNPRHLVRRRGQEARLRCSPMKGHSHVYWYRQLPEEGLKFMVYLQKENIIDESGMPKERFSAEFPKEGPSILRIQQVVRGDSAAYFCASSLAASVQALYGYTFGSGTRLTVV.

CDR3 loop: CASSETVKDYGYTF. The CDR3, as DNA: TGCGCCAGCAGCGAGACAGTTAAAGATTATGGCTACACCTTC. The gene calls are TRBV5-1 and TRBJ1-2, with D perhaps matching TRBD1 (5 bases). Germline V gene lookup returns CDR1 SGHRS and CDR2 YFSETQ. Trimming removed 4 bases from V and 5 bases from J, with 15 bases in between. The CDR3 length is 14 residues. Together with reference TRBV5-1 and TRBJ1-2, the CDR3 gives the full variable domain: KAGVTQTPRYLIKTRGQQVTLSCSPISGHRSVSWYQQTPGQGLQFLFEYFSETQRNKGNFPGRFSGRQFSNSRSEMNVSTLELGDSALYLCASSETVKDYGYTFGSGTRLTVV.

CDR3 loop: CASSPSGRGPNTEAFF. CDR3 in DNA: TGTGCCAGCAGCCCCTCAGGTAGGGGTCCTAACACTGAAGCTTTCTTT. The V and J genes are TRBV7-9 and TRBJ1-1, with TRBD1 as a possible D gene (5 bases). The CDR3 consists of 16 residues. Trimming stripped 5 bases from V and 2 bases from J, with 18 bases between. Germline loops: CDR1 SEHNR, CDR2 FQNEAQ (reference sequence).

This clone appeared once. CDR3 DNA: TGTGCCAGCAGTCCCCCGGGAATCCTCCCTCAGCCCCAGCATTTT. Its protein product is CASSPPGILPQPQHF. The V gene is TRBV6-6, the J gene TRBJ1-5; no clear D gene. The CDR3 spans 15 residues. V shed 5 bases and J shed 6 bases, with 17 bases lying between them. Looked up from germline, CDR1 is MNHNY and CDR2 is SVGAGI (reference sequence).

The V call is TRBV28, the J call TRBJ1-1; TRBD1 matches 7 bases. V trimming: 6 bases; J trimming: 10 bases; junction bases outside the gene matches: 14. Germline loops: CDR1 MDHEN, CDR2 SYDVKM. This CDR3 is 14 amino acids long. DNA for the CDR3: TGTGCCAGCAGCTACCAAGGGGGCGACTTCGCAGCTTTCTTT. This encodes CASSYQGGDFAAFF.

As DNA, the CDR3 is TGCGCCAGCAGCCAAAGGATTGGACAGGGGTTCGTCCAGCCCCAGCATTTT. This encodes CASSQRIGQGFVQPQHF. The rearrangement links TRBV4-3 to TRBJ1-5; 9 bases align to TRBD1. The germline gives CDR1 LGHNA, CDR2 YSLEER. The CDR3 totals 17 residues. Trimming took 2 bases from V and 7 from J; bases not matched to a gene: 12.

The chain employs TRBV5-1 and TRBJ1-4; 8 bases match TRBD1. The V gene end was trimmed by 2 bases and the J gene end by 7 bases; junction bases not matched to a gene: 10. This CDR3 contains 16 residues. Per the germline V gene, CDR1 is SGHRS and CDR2 is YFSETQ. CDR3 bases: TGCGCCAGCAGCTTAGCCCGACAGGGGTTGGGTGAAAAACTGTTTTTT. Encoded protein: CASSLARQGLGEKLFF.

This chain joins TRBV19 and TRBJ1-6; TRBD1 is a possible D gene (5 bases). The CDR3 is 15 amino acids. In germline, CDR1 is LNHDA, CDR2 SQIVND (reference sequence). Trimming removed 3 bases from V and 11 bases from J, with 17 bases in between. The chain's CDR3 is CASSIVGGSGTPLHF. CDR3 nucleotide sequence: TGTGCCAGTAGTATCGTTGGGGGGTCAGGGACACCCCTCCACTTT.

In DNA form, the CDR3 reads TGTGCCAGCTCACCAACACATTCTCCGTTGGCCACTGAAGCTTTCTTT. It yields the protein CASSPTHSPLATEAFF. The chain uses TRBV18 and TRBJ1-1, with D unresolved. The CDR3 contains 16 residues. V lost 2 bases, J lost 4 bases, and 17 bases lay in between. Looked up from germline, CDR1 is KGHSH and CDR2 is LQKENI.

This sequence joins TRBV28 and TRBJ1-5, with TRBD1 as a possible D gene (6 bases). CDR1 and CDR2 from the germline V gene are MDHEN and SYDVKM. Deletions cut 1 base from V and 8 bases from J, with 27 bases between. The CDR3 is 19 residues long. CDR3 nucleotides: TGTGCCAGCAGTTTATCCCTATTAAGGCGGGGGCCGATAGAAAAGCCCCAGCATTTT. This sequence encodes CASSLSLLRRGPIEKPQHF.

V and J are TRBV7-8 and TRBJ2-6; D remains ambiguous. The V gene's germline CDR1 is SGHVS and CDR2 FQNEAQ. The V gene lost 2 bases and the J gene lost 0 bases, with 11 bases spanning the gap. The CDR3 runs 17 residues. The CDR3 DNA reads TGTGCCAGCAGCTTATTTCGGTCTAGCTCTGGGGCCAACGTCCTGACTTTC. This translates into CASSLFRSSSGANVLTF.